The 21 T cell receptor beta chains given below trace back to one sample, sequenced in a study of blood T cell repertoires in COVID-19. Here immunoSEQ multiplex PCR was the method, and the copy in TCRdb shows in-frame clones only, minus some. The table includes 160,000 or so clones, 80% to 90% detected once. Sample: peripheral blood. The receptors shown here come from a woman between 45 and 65 years old with COVID-19, enrolled during active disease.

This chain links TRBV27 with TRBJ1-1, with 11 bases identical to TRBD1. The CDR3 is 16 amino acids. J lost 3 bases, V lost 5 bases, and 8 bases had no gene match. Germline lookup yields CDR1 MNHEY and CDR2 SMNVEV (reference sequence). DNA of the CDR3: TGTGCCAGCAGTCCAGGACAGGGGGCTGGGTACACTGAAGCTTTCTTT. Its translation: CASSPGQGAGYTEAFF.

This clone occurred once. The gene calls are TRBV2 and TRBJ2-5; no definite D call. CDR3 length: 11 amino acids. Germline loops: CDR1 SNHLY, CDR2 FYNNEI. V was clipped by 7 bases and J by 5 bases, with 8 bases between them. The CDR3 region has the DNA TGTGCCAGCATGCGAAGCGAGACCCAGTACTTC. Its protein product is CASMRSETQYF. Using reference TRBV2 and TRBJ2-5 for the parts outside the CDR3, the full variable domain is EPEVTQTPSHQVTQMGQEVILRCVPISNHLYFYWYRQILGQKVEFLVSFYNNEISEKSEIFDDQFSVERPDGSNFTLKIRSTKLEDSAMYFCASMRSETQYFGPGTRLLVL.

The chain has TRBV30 and TRBJ1-2; D is perhaps TRBD1 (5 bases). Per germline, CDR1 GTSNPN and CDR2 SVGIG (reference sequence). This CDR3 comprises 12 residues. The V gene lost 5 bases and the J gene lost 0 bases, with 7 bases spanning the gap. This CDR3 is CAWGTSNYGYTF. CDR3 in DNA: TGTGCCTGGGGGACTTCTAACTATGGCTACACCTTC. The full variable domain, in which reference TRBV30 and TRBJ1-2 provide the parts outside the CDR3, is SQTIHQWPATLVQPVGSPLSLECTVEGTSNPNLYWYRQAAGRGLQLLFYSVGIGQISSEVPQNLSASRPQDRQFILSSKKLLLSDSGFYLCAWGTSNYGYTFGSGTRLTVV.

This CDR3 is CARSLIKTQYF. The DNA for the CDR3 is TGTGCCAGAAGCTTGATTAAGACCCAGTACTTC. The chain uses TRBV5-3 and TRBJ2-5; no clear D gene. TRBV5-3 carries the ORF label, with uncertain function. V lost 1 base and J lost 6, with 4 bases in between. The CDR3 loop spans 11 amino acids.

This clone was recorded only once. The rearrangement joins TRBV29-1 to TRBJ2-7; D not resolved. Germline V lookup: CDR1 SQVTM, CDR2 ANQGSEA. The CDR3 extends over 12 amino acids. Trimming left V 2 bases short and J 1 base short, with 6 bases between. The CDR3 loop reads CSVESESYEQYF. Written as DNA, the CDR3 is TGCAGCGTTGAATCAGAATCCTACGAGCAGTACTTC.

The J gene is TRBJ2-7, the V gene TRBV11-2, with TRBD2 matching 10 bases. CDR1 and CDR2 (germline): SGHAT, FQNNGV. The V gene end was trimmed by 2 bases and the J gene end by 1 base; junction bases not matched to a gene: 8. The CDR3 loop spans 17 amino acids. The CDR3 here is CASSLQRGGRGSYEQYF. For the CDR3, the DNA is TGTGCCAGCAGCTTACAGCGGGGGGGCCGAGGGTCCTACGAGCAGTACTTC.

This chain joins TRBV19 and TRBJ1-2, with D unclear. The V end lost 1 base, the J end lost 6 bases, and 9 bases lay between the germline ends. Germline V gene data show CDR1 as LNHDA and CDR2 as SQIVND (reference sequence). This CDR3 spans 13 amino acids. The CDR3 spells CASSIAAGNGYTF. DNA of the CDR3: TGTGCCAGTAGTATAGCTGCGGGAAATGGCTACACCTTC.

The J gene is TRBJ1-1, the V gene TRBV19; D uncertain. CDR3 length: 13 residues. V dropped 5 bases and J dropped 3 bases, with 10 bases sitting between them. Germline V gene lookup returns CDR1 LNHDA and CDR2 SQIVND (reference sequence). The CDR3 DNA sequence: TGTGCCAGTAGTTTGTACGGGGACACTGAAGCTTTCTTT. It specifies CASSLYGDTEAFF.

The V gene is TRBV6-6, the J gene TRBJ1-2; weak D call: TRBD1 (5 bases). There are 12 residues in the CDR3. V was pared by 9 bases and J by 2 bases, with 10 bases between. Germline V gives CDR1 MNHNY, CDR2 SVGAGI (reference sequence). CDR3: CASREGNYGYTF. The CDR3 DNA is TGTGCCAGTAGGGAGGGGAACTATGGCTACACCTTC.

The V and J genes are TRBV7-9 and TRBJ2-7; possibly TRBD2 for D (6 bases). This CDR3 spans 14 amino acids. CDR1 is SEHNR, CDR2 FQNEAQ, per germline (reference sequence). The V end lost 0 bases, the J end lost 3 bases, and 9 bases lay between the germline ends. The DNA of the CDR3 is TGTGCCAGCAGCTTAGCGGTCGGGGGCTACGAGCAGTACTTC. Translating it yields CASSLAVGGYEQYF. The variable domain in full, completed from reference TRBV7-9 and TRBJ2-7, reads DTGVSQNPRHKITKRGQNVTFRCDPISEHNRLYWYRQTLGQGPEFLTYFQNEAQLEKSRLLSDRFSAERPKGSFSTLEIQRTEQGDSAMYLCASSLAVGGYEQYFGPGTRLTVT.

The gene calls are TRBV6-6 and TRBJ1-4; D is unresolved. The germline V gene has CDR1 MNHNY and CDR2 SVGAGI (reference sequence). This CDR3 has 13 amino acids. Trimming stripped 5 bases from V and 7 bases from J, with 11 bases between. The CDR3 DNA reads as TGTGCCAGCAGTCCCCGTGGAGGTGAAAAACTGTTTTTT. This codes for CASSPRGGEKLFF.

This chain joins TRBV9 and TRBJ2-5; weak D call: TRBD2 (6 bases). V was clipped by 0 bases and J by 5 bases, with 17 bases between them. The CDR3 loop spans 16 amino acids. CDR1 is SGDLS and CDR2 is YYNGEE in the germline V gene. The CDR3, as DNA: TGTGCCAGCAGCGTAGAGGGGCGGGCGGGGATGGAGACCCAGTACTTC. This codes for CASSVEGRAGMETQYF. The full variable domain, its missing parts supplied by reference TRBV9 and TRBJ2-5, is DSGVTQTPKHLITATGQRVTLRCSPRSGDLSVYWYQQSLDQGLQFLIQYYNGEERAKGNILERFSAQQFPDLHSELNLSSLELGDSALYFCASSVEGRAGMETQYFGPGTRLLVL.

CDR3 coding DNA: TGTGCCAGCAGTTGGACAGGTGAGGCCTACGAGCAGTACTTC. It yields the protein CASSWTGEAYEQYF. V and J are TRBV6-2 or TRBV6-3 and TRBJ2-7, with TRBD1 identical over 7 bases. The CDR3 runs 14 residues. J was trimmed by 2 bases and V by 4 bases; bases with no gene match: 5. The germline CDR1 and CDR2 sequences are MNHEY and SVGEGT.

V usage is TRBV5-1 and J usage is TRBJ1-1; D is possibly TRBD1 (5 bases). Germline V gene data show CDR1 as SGHRS and CDR2 as YFSETQ. V was trimmed by 4 bases and J by 5 bases, leaving 18 bases between them. The CDR3 is made up of 15 amino acids. CDR3 sequence: CASSPLGGVMTEAFF. CDR3 DNA: TGCGCCAGCAGCCCACTGGGAGGGGTCATGACTGAAGCTTTCTTT.

V usage is TRBV12-3 or TRBV12-4 and J usage is TRBJ1-5, with D unclear. The CDR3 is 13 residues long. V gave up 3 bases and J gave up 6 bases, with 9 bases separating them. Here the CDR3 reads CASSLSGSQPQHF. The DNA for the CDR3 is TGTGCCAGCAGTTTGTCGGGGAGTCAGCCCCAGCATTTT.

There are a few counts of this clone. The chain recombines TRBV11-2 with TRBJ2-1, with D possibly being TRBD1 (5 bases). The CDR3 consists of 13 residues. V lost 5 bases and J lost 8, with 13 bases in between. CDR1 is SGHAT, CDR2 FQNNGV, per germline. CDR3 coding DNA: TGTGCCAGCAGCGCGTTGGGGCCTTATGAGCAGTTCTTC. This encodes CASSALGPYEQFF.

This clone was observed a few times. The chain carries TRBV7-9 and TRBJ2-7; TRBD1 aligns across 8 bases. With 5 bases clipped from V and 2 bases from J, the junction kept 14 bases outside the gene matches. The CDR3 is made up of 17 amino acids. Germline V lookup: CDR1 SEHNR, CDR2 FQNEAQ (reference sequence). The CDR3 coding sequence is TGTGCCAGCAGCCCCGGACAGGGTGGAGATAAAACCTACGAGCAGTACTTC. Protein product: CASSPGQGGDKTYEQYF.

The chain has TRBV11-2 and TRBJ2-2; 8 bases are shared with TRBD2. The germline V gene has CDR1 SGHAT and CDR2 FQNNGV. The CDR3 has 18 residues. Germline trimming cut 1 base from V and 0 bases from J; bases unmatched to any gene: 7. The CDR3, as DNA: TGTGCCAGCAGCTTAGGTCTAGCGGGCCCCGCGAACACCGGGGAGCTGTTTTTT. Its translation is CASSLGLAGPANTGELFF.

This chain connects TRBV13 to TRBJ2-2, with 11 bases that match TRBD2. Germline assignment: CDR1 PRHDT and CDR2 FYEKMQ (reference sequence). CDR3 size: 20 residues. The V segment lost 5 bases and the J segment 0 bases; nucleotides outside the gene matches: 14. CDR3 nucleotides: TGTGCCAGCAGCCCAACAGCTAGACTAGCGGGGAGTCCGAACACCGGGGAGCTGTTTTTT. Translation: CASSPTARLAGSPNTGELFF.

The V gene is TRBV6-5, the J gene TRBJ2-5, with D maybe TRBD1 (5 bases). This CDR3 is built from 13 residues. Germline lookup yields CDR1 MNHEY and CDR2 SVGAGI. V was pared by 3 bases and J by 4 bases, with 9 bases between. CDR3 amino acids: CASSYGARETQYF. The CDR3 region has the DNA TGTGCCAGCAGTTATGGGGCTCGAGAGACCCAGTACTTC.

This clone came up once. V usage is TRBV29-1 and J usage is TRBJ2-1; D might be TRBD2 (5 bases). V was cut by 0 bases and J by 12 bases, with 12 bases left in between. The CDR3 is made up of 12 amino acids. CDR1 is SQVTM, CDR2 ANQGSEA, per germline. CDR3 nucleotide sequence: TGCAGCGTTGAAGATGGCCGGGGTGGGCAGTTCTTC. Amino acid sequence: CSVEDGRGGQFF.